The clone carrying this T cell receptor (beta chain) was observed once. Its antigen is undetermined. Only in-frame clones appear in the TCRdb table, and some are missing; sequencing was by immunoSEQ multiplex PCR. Of more than 25,000 clones in the sample, roughly 80% are singletons; the top ten hold about a tenth. This entry comes from a study of a mutant IDH1 vaccine in newly diagnosed glioma. Study-level background: Onset of vaccination occurred 4-6 weeks following radiotherapy alone, or with temozolomide cycles.

Regarding time point: week 35, safety follow-up. Alongside topical imiquimod, each dose of vaccine comprised 300 ug of mutant IDH1 20-mer peptide. Eight vaccinations reached patients in weeks 1, 3, 5, 7, 11, 15, 19 and 23. CDR1 and CDR2 (germline): MDHEN, SYDVKM. CDR3 size: 16 residues. V shed 3 bases, J shed 0 bases, and the junction held 7 bases outside the gene matches. The chain joins TRBV28 to TRBJ1-1, with 7 positions matching TRBD1. This TCR came from a woman aged 25 to 39 with glioma. Some clones in this sample may be carry-over from other donors' samples. This sample comprised PBMCs, obtained from a glioma patient whose treatment included an IDH1 peptide vaccine. The CDR3 reads CASSFHRTGLNTEAFF. For the CDR3, the DNA is TGTGCCAGCAGTTTCCATCGGACAGGACTGAACACTGAAGCTTTCTTT.